This T cell receptor (beta chain) was recorded in a study of blood T cells in healthy people across ages. Then a second PCR, running roughly 7 to 11 cycles, was carried out with a sample-barcoded 5' primer and a J-beta primer mix. TCRdb called the 5' RACE reads again in MiXCR, with one record for every CDR3 protein. The sample lists some 1.6 million distinct CDR3 sequences, around 35% occurring once. Sequencing was done on a sample of blood. The sequence was obtained from a woman aged 30 to 39 in good health.

The CDR3 DNA sequence: TGTGCCAGCAGCTTCCAGGACTATGGCTACACCTTC. Its protein product is CASSFQDYGYTF. This sequence joins TRBV5-5 and TRBJ1-2; D gene ambiguous. The CDR3 spans 12 residues. Deletions cut 2 bases from V and 3 bases from J, with 5 bases between. Per the germline V gene, CDR1 is SGHKS and CDR2 is YYEKEE (reference sequence).